The T cell receptor beta chain under discussion was sequenced for a study of blood T cell repertoires in COVID-19. In the study overall: COVID-19 samples, acute and convalescent, were from the United States, Italy and Spain.

Methods used by the authors: Scientists estimated how many nucleated cells there were by amplifying reference gene primers. Sequencing used immunoSEQ multiplex PCR; TCRdb keeps in-frame clones, though not all of them. That table furnishes V, J and clone size, whereas the DNA furnished D and trimming. The sample shows just over 150,000 clones, around 80% of them seen only once. In germline, CDR1 is SGHTA, CDR2 FQGNSA. The length of the CDR3 is 13 residues. With 0 bases removed from V and 7 bases from J, the gap between germline ends came to 8 bases. This clonotype was obtained from a woman of 80 years or more with acute or convalescent COVID-19. The sample was peripheral blood. The chain recombines TRBV7-2 with TRBJ2-3, with a possible D match to TRBD2 (6 bases). The CDR3 is CASSLAAGNTQYF. The CDR3 coding sequence is TGTGCCAGCAGCTTAGCGGCGGGGAATACGCAGTATTTT.